The clone carrying this TCR beta chain was seen at least ten times. What it binds is unknown. Time point described: pre-sensitization, week 0. Regarding treatment: therapeutic diphenylcyclopropenone sensitization with weekly scalp DPC. The V and J ends lost 6 bases and 7 bases, in that order; junction bases with no gene match: 11. The germline V gene has CDR1 MNHNY and CDR2 SVGAGI (reference sequence). CDR3 length: 15 residues. TCRdb itself ran the RACE reads through MiXCR, one entry per CDR3 protein. The repertoire holds 380,000 or so distinct CDR3 sequences, with about 5% as singletons. This sample was included in a study of human T cells and chemical hapten exposure. Study observations and caveats: A positive correlation with patch test score was shown by PT1 expanded TCR counts. The immune response of these alopecia patients might not match healthy individuals'.

This rearrangement joins TRBV6-6 to TRBJ2-1; 8 positions agree with TRBD2. The material was whole blood, obtained in connection with sensitization to the hapten diphenylcyclopropenone (DPC). The sequence was obtained from a woman younger than 35 with alopecia areata. Some clones in this sample may be carry-over from other donors' samples. CDR3 bases: TGTGCCAGCAGCCGCAGGACGGGGGGGGAAAATGAGCAGTTCTTC. It encodes CASSRRTGGENEQFF.